This TCR beta chain was retrieved from a study of immune aging and cytomegalovirus after organ transplant (dated by TCRdb to about 2021). With respect to the entire study: Every transplant recipient was given three-drug immunosuppression consisting of prednisone, tacrolimus, and mycophenolate. The full study reports these points: Aged-phenotype cells increased post-transplant regardless of clone size, earlier in large clones (days 200-264) than small clones, following viremia. Large clones contained a bigger proportion of TEMRA cells, and over time the seven largest clones (about 1,900 cells) picked up aged and TEMRA cells and lost TCM cells. Because CD57 was not measured in the sequencing data, a conservative gene-based aging definition was used instead.

The method was single-cell sequencing. TCRdb names Illumina NovaSeq 6000 as the instrument used. The BD Rhapsody Targeted mRNA and AbSeq Reagent Kit, in a microwell format, was used for cell capture and library preparation. Libraries were prepared to cover TCR, sample tags, AbSeq, and targeted mRNA from the Human T-Cell Expression Panel plus custom TOX and TOX2 primers. An Illumina NovaSeq was used to sequence the libraries. In the source study's methods: The analysis covered around 10,000 cells in total, of which around 7,100 were CD8 T cells and a few thousand were CD8 T cells with an identifiable TCR CDR3. The BD Rhapsody Targeted Analysis Pipeline, including V(D)J processing, was run on the Seven Bridges Genomics platform to process the raw data. Quality control, Sample Tag demultiplexing with Lex-BDSMK, clone identification with VDJ Explorer, and Seurat clustering were performed in SeqGeq 1.6.0. Clones comprising <1% of CD8 T cells were considered non-expanded; clones comprising >2.5% of the sample were considered clonal expansions. TCRdb trimmed the raw reads at Q25, called clones with MiXCR and kept productive beta chains. Merged by CDR3 protein, the rows form single entries marked with the most common genes and DNA. TCRdb's processing, not the study's, gives the V and J calls here. Within this sample are tens of thousands of distinct CDR3 sequences, with 36% of them counted one time only. The top ten hold around 25% of the sample.

This clonotype was counted once. Its antigen has not been determined. The input lacks base qualities; no much larger clone sits a single base away. Just one read gives weak support. The time point label here, explained by the study, means: five sample-tagged time points from pre-transplant (day -1) to day 368 post-transplant, pooled. PBMC were thawed and then stimulated for about twelve hours with a CMV IE-1 overlapping peptide library, with no transport inhibitors added. After thawing, cells were rested overnight and were then stimulated in R10 medium with CD28/CD49d costimulation. The IE-1 peptide library was composed of 15-amino-acid peptides with overlaps of 11 amino acids. Each time point was barcoded with BD Single-Cell Multiplexing Kit Sample Tags, pooled, and stained with oligo-conjugated anti-CD45RA plus sorting antibodies. A BD FACSAria III was used to sort CMV-responsive CD8+CD137+ and CD4+CD154+ T cells at 4-way purity. Blood samples were drawn into EDTA vacutainers and processed by Ficoll gradient within 1-24 hours.

CDR1 and CDR2 are read off the germline V gene as SNHLY and FYNNEI. V and J lose 3 bases and 6 bases, and a span of 14 bases separates them. Its CDR3 holds 14 amino acids, cysteine through phenylalanine. Only CDR3 DNA is held: 42 bases, read in frame from base 1. The receptor was isolated from a female donor who had a heart transplant and CMV viremia. Sequences were derived from CMV peptide-activated CD4+ and CD8+ T cells sorted from blood, sampled at five time points, pooled. The sample's cell subset or site label is to be understood as: sorted CD8+CD137+ and CD4+CD154+ T cells after about 12 h CMV IE-1 peptide stimulation. The chain couples TRBV2 to TRBJ1-2; a tentative D match to TRBD1 spans 5 bases. The sequenced DNA: TGTGCCAGCAGTGACCTCGTCAGGGAACATGGCTACACCTTC. The translation is CASSDLVREHGYTF.